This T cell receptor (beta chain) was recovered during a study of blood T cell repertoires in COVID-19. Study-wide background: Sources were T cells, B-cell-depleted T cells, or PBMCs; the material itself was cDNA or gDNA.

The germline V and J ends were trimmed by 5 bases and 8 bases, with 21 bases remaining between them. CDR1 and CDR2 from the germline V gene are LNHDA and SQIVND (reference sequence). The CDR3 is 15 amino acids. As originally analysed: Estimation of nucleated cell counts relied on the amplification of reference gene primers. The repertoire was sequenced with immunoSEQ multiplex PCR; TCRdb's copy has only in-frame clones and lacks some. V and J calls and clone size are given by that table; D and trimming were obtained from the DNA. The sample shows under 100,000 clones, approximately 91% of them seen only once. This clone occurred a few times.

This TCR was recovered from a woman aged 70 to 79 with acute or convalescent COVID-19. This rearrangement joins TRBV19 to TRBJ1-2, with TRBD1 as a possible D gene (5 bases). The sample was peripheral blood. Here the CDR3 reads CASSEGAQKGKGYTF. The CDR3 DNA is TGTGCCAGTAGTGAAGGGGCGCAAAAAGGAAAAGGCTACACCTTC.